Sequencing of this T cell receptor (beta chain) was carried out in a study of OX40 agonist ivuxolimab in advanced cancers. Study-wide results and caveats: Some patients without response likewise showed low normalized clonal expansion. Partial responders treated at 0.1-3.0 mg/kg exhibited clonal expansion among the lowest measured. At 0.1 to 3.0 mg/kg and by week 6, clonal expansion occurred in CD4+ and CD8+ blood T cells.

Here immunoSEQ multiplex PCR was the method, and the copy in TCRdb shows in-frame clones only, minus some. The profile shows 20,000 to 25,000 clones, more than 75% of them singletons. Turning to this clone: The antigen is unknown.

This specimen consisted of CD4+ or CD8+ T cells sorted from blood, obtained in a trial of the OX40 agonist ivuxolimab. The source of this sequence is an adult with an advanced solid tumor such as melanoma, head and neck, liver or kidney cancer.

The CDR3 sequence: CASSPRGPGNQPQHF. The CDR3 coding sequence is TGTGCCAGCAGTCCCAGGGGGCCAGGCAATCAGCCCCAGCATTTT. The chain links TRBV27 to TRBJ1-5; TRBD1 aligns across 8 bases. This CDR3 has 15 residues. Trimming at V came to 5 bases and at J to 2 bases, leaving 5 bases not matched to a gene. Germline V gene lookup returns CDR1 MNHEY and CDR2 SMNVEV (reference sequence).